Here is one T cell receptor beta chain with its context. This receptor's antigen is unknown. Base qualities are missing; no much larger clone stands one base away. The CDR3 contains 15 residues, cysteine and phenylalanine counted. Here the CDR3 DNA is all that survives: 45 bases in frame from base 1. In the germline V gene, CDR1 corresponds to MNHEY and CDR2 to SVGAGI. V loses 1 base of germline sequence and J loses 0 bases, and the interval between the two ends is 8 bases. The sample is drawn from a study of cytomegalovirus exposure and HLA in healthy donors (dated 2017 in TCRdb). At the level of the whole study: According to a later analysis, one platform produced both the 120 validation repertoires and the approximately 660 repertoires of the first cohort. The aim of the study was to test whether cataloging public T cell receptors could identify signatures of past pathogen exposure. A separate validation cohort of 100 to 150 different subjects was used in addition to the roughly 670-subject first cohort. The study combined high-throughput TCR immunosequencing, statistical association of individual TCRs with disease status, and machine learning to predict cytomegalovirus infection status.

Beyond this particular receptor, the publication reports: A later analysis found that TCRs clustered in the first cohort also tended to co-occur in the 130 or so validation repertoires, with roughly 95% of cluster scores above 0. All 120 or so repertoires were used to score co-occurrence in the validation cohort in a later analysis, because that analysis had no HLA typing for the cohort. The study gave a list of around 170 TCR beta chains associated with cytomegalovirus. A few of the identified cytomegalovirus-associated TCR beta chains were confirmed in vitro to be specific for cytomegalovirus antigens. Most TCR sequences were seen in very few donors, while some public TCRs were found in many individuals. The classifier was reported to diagnose cytomegalovirus status with high specificity and sensitivity in both the original and validation cohorts. The authors suggested that the approach could potentially be extended to other disease states and immunological phenotypes.

Separate from the roughly 630-subject first cohort, the validation cohort of about 120 subjects was the group to which the donors belonged. The library was built by means of the immunoSEQ multiplex PCR assay. In the authors' own workflow: To diagnose cytomegalovirus status from the catalog of TCR beta chain sequences, a statistical classification framework was built. TCRdb mirrors the immuneACCESS table, restricted to in-frame sequences. Some clones are absent from its copies; in checked studies, under half trace to an unresolved V gene, and the reason for the others is unknown. V and J calls and clone size are those listed in that table; D and trimming were worked out from the DNA. The sample profile shows 150,000 or so clones; 75% to 90% of them were found once. The ten largest account for about a fifth of the sample.

The rearranged chain carries TRBV6-5 and TRBJ2-3; perhaps TRBD2 is the D gene, with 6 bases matching. Sequenced sample: PBMCs. The sequence came from a man aged 18 to 29 in good health and CMV-seropositive. The CDR3 here reads CASSYWRGSTDTQYF. The DNA sequence follows: TGTGCCAGCAGTTACTGGCGGGGTAGCACAGATACGCAGTATTTT.